These 17 T cell receptor beta chains share one sample of origin, sequenced in a study of blood T cell repertoires in COVID-19. Here immunoSEQ multiplex PCR was the method, and the copy in TCRdb shows in-frame clones only, minus some. The sample includes 60,000 or so clones, about 90% of them seen just once. The sequenced sample consisted of peripheral blood. The receptors derive from a human donor with acute or convalescent COVID-19. The donor label of this sample is uncertain.

V gene TRBV28 combines with J gene TRBJ2-1; TRBD2 agrees at 8 bases. The CDR3 has 14 residues. Trimming took 5 bases from V and 9 from J; bases not matched to a gene: 9. Germline V gene sequence: CDR1 MDHEN, CDR2 SYDVKM. The CDR3 DNA is TGTGCCAGCAGTCCAAGCGGGAGTAAGTCTGAGCAGTTCTTC. Protein sequence: CASSPSGSKSEQFF. The full variable domain, with the rest looked up from reference TRBV28 and TRBJ2-1, is DVKVTQSSRYLVKRTGEKVFLECVQDMDHENMFWYRQDPGLGLRLIYFSYDVKMKEKGDIPEGYSVSREKKERFSLILESASTNQTSMYLCASSPSGSKSEQFFGPGTRLTVL.

The chain carries TRBV10-3 and TRBJ2-1; 9 nucleotides agree with TRBD2. Germline CDR1 and CDR2: ENHRY and SYGVKD. Trimming took 0 bases from V and 4 from J; bases not matched to a gene: 4. The CDR3 sequence is 16 residues long. CDR3 loop: CAISESASGGYNEQFF. CDR3 sequence (DNA): TGTGCCATCAGTGAGTCGGCCAGCGGGGGGTACAATGAGCAGTTCTTC.

The chain carries TRBV18 and TRBJ2-2; D possibly corresponds to TRBD2 (5 bases). CDR1 is KGHSH, CDR2 LQKENI, per germline. The CDR3 contains 15 residues. V was trimmed by 4 bases and J by 6 bases, leaving 15 bases between them. The CDR3 nucleotides are TGTGCCAGCTCACTTGGACTTCTGGGGTCCGGGGAGCTGTTTTTT. Protein product: CASSLGLLGSGELFF.

The V and J genes are TRBV4-2 and TRBJ1-4, with 8 bases lining up with TRBD1. The CDR3 contains 18 residues. Germline V lookup: CDR1 LGHNA, CDR2 YNFKEQ. The V segment lost 0 bases and the J segment 0 bases; nucleotides outside the gene matches: 6. The CDR3 here is CASSQDGQGATTNEKLFF. In nucleotides, the CDR3 is TGTGCCAGCAGCCAAGATGGGCAGGGGGCGACAACTAATGAAAAACTGTTTTTT.

The rearrangement links TRBV2 to TRBJ1-6, with D possibly matching TRBD1 (6 bases). V shed 2 bases and J shed 9 bases, with 11 bases lying between them. CDR3 size: 14 residues. CDR1 and CDR2 from the germline V gene are SNHLY and FYNNEI. CDR3 loop: CASSERQAISPLHF. For the CDR3, the DNA is TGTGCCAGCAGTGAACGACAGGCAATTTCACCCCTCCACTTT.

The chain employs TRBV3-1 (or the pseudogene TRBV3-2) and TRBJ2-1; 12 bases are shared with TRBD2. Germline V lookup: CDR1 LGHDT, CDR2 YNNKEL (reference sequence). The CDR3 contains 15 residues. The V segment lost 6 bases and the J segment 8 bases; nucleotides outside the gene matches: 8. The CDR3 region is CASRAGLAGKDEQFF. The CDR3 coding sequence is TGTGCCAGCAGAGCGGGACTAGCGGGTAAGGATGAGCAGTTCTTC.

This sequence joins TRBV11-1 and TRBJ2-1, with TRBD1 identical over 9 bases. J lost 6 bases, V lost 5 bases, and 11 bases had no gene match. Germline CDR1 is SGHAT and CDR2 is FQDESV (reference sequence). The CDR3 has 16 amino acids. The DNA for the CDR3 is TGTGCCAGCAGCCAAGGGACGGGACAGGGTGGCAATGAGCAGTTCTTC. Amino acid sequence: CASSQGTGQGGNEQFF.

The chain employs TRBV28 and TRBJ2-7; maybe TRBD2 (5 bases). The V and J ends lost 5 bases and 3 bases respectively, with 11 bases between them. CDR1 is MDHEN and CDR2 is SYDVKM in the germline V gene. The CDR3 loop spans 13 amino acids. As DNA, the CDR3 is TGTGCCAGCAGTCCTCCTGAGGGCTACGAGCAGTACTTC. Its translation: CASSPPEGYEQYF.

This rearrangement joins TRBV7-8 to TRBJ2-5, with 11 bases that match TRBD1. The CDR3 is made up of 16 amino acids. Germline values: CDR1 SGHVS, CDR2 FQNEAQ. With 4 bases clipped from V and 9 bases from J, the junction kept 13 bases outside the gene matches. DNA of the CDR3: TGTGCCAGCAGCTCCAGAGCCGGGACAGGGGGGGAATCCCAGTACTTC. This sequence encodes CASSSRAGTGGESQYF.

The V gene is TRBV11-2, the J gene TRBJ2-4, with D perhaps matching TRBD1 (6 bases). The CDR3 totals 16 residues. V lost 4 bases to trimming and J lost 3 bases, with 16 bases between them. The germline gives CDR1 SGHAT, CDR2 FQNNGV. The CDR3 protein is CASSSFRGIHKNIQYF. The CDR3 DNA reads as TGTGCCAGCAGCTCTTTTAGGGGGATTCACAAAAACATTCAGTACTTC.

V is TRBV11-1 and J is TRBJ1-2; possibly TRBD1 for D (6 bases). Germline CDR1 SGHAT, CDR2 FQDESV (reference sequence). The CDR3 has 15 residues. V lost 1 base to trimming and J lost 5 bases, with 14 bases between them. The chain's CDR3 is CASSLDPGHPYGYTF. The CDR3 nucleotides are TGTGCCAGCAGCTTAGATCCGGGACACCCTTATGGCTACACCTTC.

This sequence joins TRBV5-1 and TRBJ2-7; 9 bases line up with TRBD1. There are 15 residues in the CDR3. Germline trimming cut 2 bases from V and 1 base from J; bases unmatched to any gene: 4. Germline lookup yields CDR1 SGHRS and CDR2 YFSETQ. CDR3 nucleotide sequence: TGCGCCAGCAGCTTCCGGGACAGGGCTTCCTACGAGCAGTACTTC. This sequence encodes CASSFRDRASYEQYF.

V and J are TRBV5-1 and TRBJ1-1; 7 bases fit TRBD1. V was pared by 4 bases and J by 13 bases, with 10 bases of the junction left unmatched. This CDR3 region has 12 residues. CDR1 and CDR2 from the germline V gene are SGHRS and YFSETQ. This chain's CDR3 is CASSHGQGEDFF. DNA of the CDR3: TGCGCCAGCAGCCACGGTCAGGGGGAGGATTTCTTT.

The chain carries TRBV3-1 (or the pseudogene TRBV3-2) and TRBJ2-2, with TRBD2 matching over 10 bases. CDR3 length equals 16 residues. Germline CDR1 reads LGHDT; CDR2 reads YNNKEL (reference sequence). The V gene end was trimmed by 4 bases and the J gene end by 3 bases; junction bases not matched to a gene: 5. The CDR3 sequence is CASSRQLAGDTGELFF. CDR3 coding DNA: TGTGCCAGCAGCCGCCAGCTAGCGGGAGACACCGGGGAGCTGTTTTTT.

This chain uses TRBV23-1 with TRBJ2-1, with 7 nucleotides matching TRBD2. TRBV23-1 is reported as an ORF; its role is uncertain. The V gene end was trimmed by 6 bases and the J gene end by 5 bases; junction bases not matched to a gene: 7. This CDR3 is built from 14 residues. CDR3 amino acids: CASSPCRGDNEQFF. In nucleotides, the CDR3 is TGCGCCAGCAGCCCCTGCCGGGGGGACAATGAGCAGTTCTTC.

The rearrangement links TRBV7-8 to TRBJ2-5, with a possible D match to TRBD2 (7 bases). Between the trimmed V and J ends, which lost 5 bases and 5 bases, there was a span of 15 bases. This CDR3 spans 14 amino acids. The germline gives CDR1 SGHVS, CDR2 FQNEAQ. DNA for the CDR3: TGTGCCAGCAGCCGAGGGGGGGGATGGGAGACCCAGTACTTC. Translation gives CASSRGGGWETQYF. Drawing the rest from reference TRBV7-8 and TRBJ2-5, the complete variable domain is GAGVSQSPRYKVAKRGQDVALRCDPISGHVSLFWYQQALGQGPEFLTYFQNEAQLDKSGLPSDRFFAERPEGSVSTLKIQRTQQEDSAVYLCASSRGGGWETQYFGPGTRLLVL.

This sequence joins TRBV3-1 (or the pseudogene TRBV3-2) and TRBJ1-6; TRBD1 agrees at 11 bases. In germline, CDR1 is LGHDT, CDR2 YNNKEL (reference sequence). V trimming: 4 bases; J trimming: 1 base; junction bases outside the gene matches: 9. The CDR3 loop spans 19 amino acids. The CDR3 loop is CASSPLPGTGGSYNSPLHF. Written as DNA, the CDR3 is TGTGCCAGCAGCCCTTTACCCGGGACAGGGGGTTCCTATAATTCACCCCTCCACTTT.